One sample yielded the 9 T cell receptor beta chains listed below, sequenced in a study of neurological immune-mediated disorders (dated by TCRdb to between 2018 and 2021). The library was obtained by 5' RACE. Data came from an Illumina HiSeq 2500. In TCRdb, the public reads were trimmed at Q25 with fastp and aligned with MiXCR, with productive beta chains retained. Every distinct CDR3 protein forms one entry, paired with its most common genes and DNA. This sample holds 25,000 to 30,000 distinct CDR3 sequences; 2.5% to 4% were observed only once. The ten largest clonotypes hold 7% of the sample. The sequenced material came from PBMCs. Source of these receptors: a woman in her 30s with multiple sclerosis.

This clonotype showed up many times. A read error may explain this, as a much larger clone is one base away. This rearrangement joins TRBV9 to TRBJ2-3; D gene uncertain. Germline CDR1 SGDLS, CDR2 YYNGEE. There are 14 residues in the CDR3. V lost 4 bases, J lost 4 bases, and 13 bases lay in between. CDR3: CASSIGTLSDTQYF. CDR3 bases: TGTGCCAGCAGCATCGGCACCTTATCAGATACGCAGTATTTT.

This clonotype has a count of ten or more. The chain carries TRBV6-5 and TRBJ2-3; maybe TRBD1 (7 bases). The V end lost 8 bases, the J end lost 14 bases, and 17 bases lay between the germline ends. The CDR3 is made up of 11 amino acids. The germline V gene has CDR1 MNHEY and CDR2 SVGAGI. The CDR3 protein is CASGRGTVWYF. In DNA, the CDR3 is TGTGCCAGCGGTCGGGGGACAGTTTGGTATTTT.

This clonotype was seen many times. This chain joins TRBV5-6 and TRBJ2-3, with D perhaps given as TRBD1 or TRBD2 (6 bases each). The CDR3 sequence is 13 residues long. The germline gives CDR1 SGHDT, CDR2 YYEEEE. The CDR3, as DNA: TGTGCACAGCGAGGGGGGCGCGCAGATACGCAGTATTTT. Amino acids: CAQRGGRADTQYF.

A few counts support this clonotype. The chain employs TRBV20-1 and TRBJ2-1, with 8 bases lining up with TRBD1. In germline, CDR1 is DFQATT, CDR2 SNEGSKA (reference sequence). Trimming took 0 bases from V and 13 from J; bases not matched to a gene: 14. The CDR3 sequence is 15 residues long. CDR3 in DNA: TGCAGTGCTAGAGATTTTCACAGGGGGGCCCCGCGACAGTTCTTC. The encoded protein is CSARDFHRGAPRQFF.

This clonotype was observed at least ten times. At one of its ends the junction is not consistent with the germline gene, which may arise from a read error. The chain employs TRBV7-2 and TRBJ1-5; D gene ambiguous. The CDR3 covers 13 residues. Germline assignment: CDR1 SGHTA and CDR2 FQGNSA. The CDR3 sequence: CASAQSSNQPQNF. CDR3 nucleotides: TGTGCCAGCGCCCAGTCTAGCAATCAGCCCCAGAATTTT.

Ten or more counts support this clonotype. Mismatch with germline at one junction end may stem from a read error. The V gene is TRBV20-1, the J gene TRBJ1-5, with D perhaps matching TRBD1 (6 bases). This CDR3 region has 13 residues. The germline V gene encodes CDR1 DFQATT and CDR2 SNEGSKA (reference sequence). The CDR3 bases are TGCAGTGCCTGGACAGCCAGTACGCAGCCCCAGAATTTT. It translates to CSAWTASTQPQNF.

This clonotype was detected ten times or more. This chain joins TRBV20-1 and TRBJ2-1; D unresolved. Trimming shortened V by 0 bases and J by 6 bases, and 9 bases separated the two germline ends. The CDR3 runs 13 residues. Germline CDR1 reads DFQATT; CDR2 reads SNEGSKA (reference sequence). The CDR3 bases are TGCAGTGCTAGAGATCCACTAACCAATGAGCAGTTCTTC. Translation: CSARDPLTNEQFF.

This clonotype was observed at least ten times. The genes are TRBV20-1 and TRBJ2-7, with TRBD2 matching 11 bases. The V segment lost 2 bases and the J segment 1 base; nucleotides outside the gene matches: 7. Per the germline V gene, CDR1 is DFQATT and CDR2 is SNEGSKA (reference sequence). The length of the CDR3 is 16 residues. For the CDR3, the DNA is TGCAGTGCTAGACCTCTAGCGGGAGGCCTATCCTACGAGCAGTACTTC. This codes for CSARPLAGGLSYEQYF.

This clonotype was detected ten times or more. CDR3 DNA: TGCGCCAGCAGCTTGGGGGCGGAAAACTATGGCTACACCTTC. Protein sequence: CASSLGAENYGYTF. J is TRBJ1-2 and V is TRBV5-1; D is uncertain. Germline lookup yields CDR1 SGHRS and CDR2 YFSETQ. Between the trimmed V and J ends, which lost 0 bases and 2 bases, there was a span of 8 bases. This CDR3 has 14 amino acids.